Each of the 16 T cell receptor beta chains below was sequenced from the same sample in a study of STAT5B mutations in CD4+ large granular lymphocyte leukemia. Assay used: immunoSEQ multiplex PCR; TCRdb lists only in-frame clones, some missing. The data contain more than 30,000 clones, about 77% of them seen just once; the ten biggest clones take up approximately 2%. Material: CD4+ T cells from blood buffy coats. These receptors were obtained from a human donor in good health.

The CDR3 spells CASSPAGTGKFGYTF. The CDR3 coding sequence is TGCGCCAGCAGCCCCGCCGGGACAGGGAAATTTGGCTACACCTTC. The genes are TRBV5-1 and TRBJ1-2, with 9 positions matching TRBD1. The CDR3 spans 15 residues. V lost 4 bases, J lost 7 bases, and 11 bases stayed unmatched. The germline V gene encodes CDR1 SGHRS and CDR2 YFSETQ. Looking up the rest from reference TRBV5-1 and TRBJ1-2 gives the full variable domain: KAGVTQTPRYLIKTRGQQVTLSCSPISGHRSVSWYQQTPGQGLQFLFEYFSETQRNKGNFPGRFSGRQFSNSRSEMNVSTLELGDSALYLCASSPAGTGKFGYTFGSGTRLTVV.

CDR3 amino acids: CASSPPGLANQETQYF. DNA of the CDR3: TGTGCCAGCAGCCCACCGGGACTAGCGAACCAAGAGACCCAGTACTTC. This chain uses TRBV7-2 with TRBJ2-5; TRBD2 matches 10 bases. The CDR3 extends over 16 amino acids. CDR1 is SGHTA and CDR2 is FQGNSA in the germline V gene. With 5 bases clipped from V and 0 bases from J, the junction kept 6 bases outside the gene matches. Complete variable domain (other parts from reference TRBV7-2 and TRBJ2-5): GAGVSQSPSNKVTEKGKDVELRCDPISGHTALYWYRQSLGQGLEFLIYFQGNSAPDKSGLPSDRFSAERTGGSVSTLTIQRTQQEDSAVYLCASSPPGLANQETQYFGPGTRLLVL.

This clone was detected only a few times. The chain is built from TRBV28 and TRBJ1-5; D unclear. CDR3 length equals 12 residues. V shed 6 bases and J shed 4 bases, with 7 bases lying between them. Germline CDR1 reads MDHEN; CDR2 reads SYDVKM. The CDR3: CASREENQPQHF. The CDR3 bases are TGTGCCAGCAGAGAAGAAAATCAGCCCCAGCATTTT.

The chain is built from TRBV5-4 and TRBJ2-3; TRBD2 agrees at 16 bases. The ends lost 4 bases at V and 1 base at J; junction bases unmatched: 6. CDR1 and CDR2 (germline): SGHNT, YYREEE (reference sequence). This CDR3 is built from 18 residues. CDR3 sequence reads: CASSPGTSGGAGTDTQYF. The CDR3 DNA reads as TGTGCCAGCAGCCCAGGGACTAGCGGGGGGGCAGGCACAGATACGCAGTATTTT.

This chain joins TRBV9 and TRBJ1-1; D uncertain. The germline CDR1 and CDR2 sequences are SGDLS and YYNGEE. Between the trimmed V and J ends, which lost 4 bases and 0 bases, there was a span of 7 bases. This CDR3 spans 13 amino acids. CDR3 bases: TGTGCCAGCAGCCTAACCTTGAACACTGAAGCTTTCTTT. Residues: CASSLTLNTEAFF.

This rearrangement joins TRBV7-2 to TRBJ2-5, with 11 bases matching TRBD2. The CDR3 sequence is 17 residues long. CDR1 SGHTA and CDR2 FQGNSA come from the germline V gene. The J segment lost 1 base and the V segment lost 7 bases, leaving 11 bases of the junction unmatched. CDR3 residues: CASTPRASGRIQETQYF. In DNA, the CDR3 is TGTGCCAGCACCCCTCGGGCTAGCGGGAGGATCCAAGAGACCCAGTACTTC.

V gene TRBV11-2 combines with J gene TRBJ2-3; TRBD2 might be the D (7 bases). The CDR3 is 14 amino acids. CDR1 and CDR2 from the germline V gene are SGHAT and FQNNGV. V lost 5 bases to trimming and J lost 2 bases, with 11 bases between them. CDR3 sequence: CASSQGGVTDTQYF. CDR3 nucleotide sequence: TGTGCCAGCAGCCAAGGGGGGGTCACAGATACGCAGTATTTT.

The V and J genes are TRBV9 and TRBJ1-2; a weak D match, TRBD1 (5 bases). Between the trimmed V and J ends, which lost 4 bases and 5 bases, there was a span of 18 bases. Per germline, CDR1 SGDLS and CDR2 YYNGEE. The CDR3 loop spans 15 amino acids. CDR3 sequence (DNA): TGTGCCAGCAGCCCCAGGGAAGGGGTGGTATATGGCTACACCTTC. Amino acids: CASSPREGVVYGYTF.

The CDR3 DNA is TGTGCCTGGAGGACGTATCGGACCGGGGAGCTGTTTTTT. This sequence encodes CAWRTYRTGELFF. The V and J genes are TRBV30 and TRBJ2-2; D unclear. Germline V CDR1 and CDR2: GTSNPN, SVGIG (reference sequence). CDR3 length: 13 amino acids. V lost 3 bases, J lost 5 bases, and 10 bases lay in between.

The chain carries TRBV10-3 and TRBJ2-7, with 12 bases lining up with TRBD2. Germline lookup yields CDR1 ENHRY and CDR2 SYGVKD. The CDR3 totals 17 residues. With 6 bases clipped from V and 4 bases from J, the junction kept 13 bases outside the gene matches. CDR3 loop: CAISAAQRLAGEYEQYF. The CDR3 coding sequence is TGTGCCATCAGCGCCGCCCAGAGACTAGCGGGAGAATACGAGCAGTACTTC.

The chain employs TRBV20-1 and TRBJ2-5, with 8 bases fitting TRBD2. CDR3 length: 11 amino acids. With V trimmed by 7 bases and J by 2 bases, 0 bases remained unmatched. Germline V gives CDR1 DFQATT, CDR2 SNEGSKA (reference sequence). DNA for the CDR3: TGCAGTGTAGCGGGGCAAGAGACCCAGTACTTC. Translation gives CSVAGQETQYF.

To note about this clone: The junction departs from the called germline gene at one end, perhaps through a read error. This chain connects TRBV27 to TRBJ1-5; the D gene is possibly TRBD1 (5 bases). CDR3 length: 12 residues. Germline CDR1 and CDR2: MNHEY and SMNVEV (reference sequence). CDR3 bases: TGTGCCAGCAGTTTTACAATGGGACCCCTTTATTTT. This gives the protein CASSFTMGPLYF.

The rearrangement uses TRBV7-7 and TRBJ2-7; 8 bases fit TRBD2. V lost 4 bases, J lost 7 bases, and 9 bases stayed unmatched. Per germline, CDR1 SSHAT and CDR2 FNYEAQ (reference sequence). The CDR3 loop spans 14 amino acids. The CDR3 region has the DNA TGTGCCAGCAGCTCGTCGGGGGGGGTAGGAGAGCAGTACTTC. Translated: CASSSSGGVGEQYF.

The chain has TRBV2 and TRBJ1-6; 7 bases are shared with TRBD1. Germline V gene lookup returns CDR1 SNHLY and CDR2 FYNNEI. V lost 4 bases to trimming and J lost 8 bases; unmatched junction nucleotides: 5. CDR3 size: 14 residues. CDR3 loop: CASSVSQGDSPLHF. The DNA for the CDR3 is TGTGCCAGCAGTGTGAGCCAGGGGGATTCACCCCTCCACTTT.

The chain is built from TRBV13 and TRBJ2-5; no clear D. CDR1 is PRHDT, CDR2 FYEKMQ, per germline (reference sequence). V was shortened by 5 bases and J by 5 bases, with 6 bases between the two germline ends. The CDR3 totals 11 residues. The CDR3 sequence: CASSLRETQYF. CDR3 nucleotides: TGTGCCAGCAGCCTCCGGGAGACCCAGTACTTC.

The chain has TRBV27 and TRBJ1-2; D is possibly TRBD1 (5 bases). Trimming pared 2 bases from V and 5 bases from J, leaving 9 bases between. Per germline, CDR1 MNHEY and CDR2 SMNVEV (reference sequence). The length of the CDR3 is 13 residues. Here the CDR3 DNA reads TGTGCCAGCAGTTTACGGGGGTGGTATGGCTACACCTTC. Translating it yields CASSLRGWYGYTF.